This TCR beta chain appears in the sequencing data of a study of T cell clones after liver transplantation. Repertoires were generated with immunoSEQ multiplex PCR, while TCRdb's copy carries only in-frame clones and drops some. This sample yields tens of thousands of clones, of which approximately 88% are seen a single time; 8% to 9.5% belongs to the top ten. V gave up 4 bases and J gave up 2 bases; unmatched junction bases: 1. The CDR3 is made up of 15 amino acids. From germline, CDR1 is SGHTA and CDR2 FQGNSA. The sequence was obtained from a human donor who received a liver transplant. The chain carries TRBV7-2 and TRBJ2-7; 14 bases fit TRBD2. Source: CD4+ T cells from blood, taken before liver transplant. CDR3 sequence (DNA): TGTGCCAGCAGCTCGACTAGCGGGAGGGCCTACGAGCAGTACTTC. Translation gives CASSSTSGRAYEQYF.